A selection of T cell receptor beta chains follows, all from one sample in a study of breast tumors, draining lymph nodes, adjacent tissues. TCRdb analysed the multiplex PCR reads with MiXCR anew, one entry per CDR3 protein. In the table there are approximately 230,000 distinct CDR3 sequences, around 34% of which are singletons. Material: axillary lymph node tissue. These receptors were collected from a female donor with breast cancer. Some clones in this sample may be carry-over from other donors' samples. The CDR3 runs from the conserved cysteine through the conserved F or W. The D gene is left open where the match is weak. A row's size may be missing; if present it is once, few, many or a size class.

CSARDRGPSYEQYF,TGCAGTGCTAGAGATAGGGGCCCTTCCTACGAGCAGTACTTC,once,NA,TRBV20-1,TRBJ2-7
CASSPLAGGQAGELFF,TGTGCCAGCAGCCCTCTCGCGGGGGGGCAGGCCGGGGAGCTGTTTTTT,NA,TRBD2,TRBV6-2/TRBV6-3,TRBJ2-2
CASSLGQYYGYTF,TGCGCCAGCAGCTTGGGCCAGTACTATGGCTACACCTTC,many,NA,TRBV5-1,TRBJ1-2
CASSRTGTGGESPLHF,TGTGCCAGCAGCCGCACCGGGACAGGGGGCGAATCACCCCTCCACTTT,many,TRBD1,TRBV3-1,TRBJ1-6
CASSLEGTHSNQPQHF,TGTGCCAGCAGCTTGGAGGGGACGCATAGCAATCAGCCCCAGCATTTT,few,NA,TRBV5-8,TRBJ1-5
CSARARTGHPEQYF,TGCAGTGCTAGGGCAAGGACAGGGCACCCCGAGCAGTACTTC,many,TRBD1,TRBV20-1,TRBJ2-7
CASSLGISTDTQYF,TGTGCCAGCAGCTTAGGAATAAGCACAGATACGCAGTATTTT,many,NA,TRBV7-9,TRBJ2-3
CSAGGTGTSPYEQYF,TGCAGTGCTGGAGGGACCGGGACCTCACCTTACGAGCAGTACTTC,NA,NA,TRBV20-1,TRBJ2-7
CASSLKATSVSGELFF,TGTGCCAGCAGCTTAAAAGCGACTAGCGTGTCCGGGGAGCTGTTTTTT,many,TRBD2,TRBV7-3,TRBJ2-2
CASSGPGKEAFF,TGTGCCAGTAGTGGACCCGGGAAAGAAGCTTTCTTT,few,NA,TRBV19,TRBJ1-1
CSASQGQLTNYGYTF,TGCAGTGCTAGTCAAGGACAGCTAACCAACTATGGCTACACCTTC,NA,NA,TRBV20-1,TRBJ1-2
CASGSSGVQPQHF,TGTGCTAGTGGTTCCTCAGGGGTTCAGCCCCAGCATTTT,many,NA,TRBV12-5,TRBJ1-5
CSASSGSNQPQYF,TGCAGTGCTAGCAGTGGGAGCAATCAGCCCCAGTACTTC,NA,NA,TRBV20-1,TRBJ2-5
CNARGQGIWNSPLHF,TGCAATGCTAGAGGACAGGGGATCTGGAATTCACCCCTCCACTTT,NA,TRBD1,TRBV20-1,TRBJ1-6
CASSVGDMGNSPLHF,TGTGCCAGCAGCGTAGGAGACATGGGGAATTCACCCCTCCACTTT,NA,NA,TRBV9,TRBJ1-6
CASSAGTGSAGELFF,TGTGCCAGCAGTGCCGGGACAGGGTCGGCCGGGGAGCTGTTTTTT,NA,TRBD1,TRBV6-2/TRBV6-3,TRBJ2-2
CASSPTANTEAFF,TGTGCCAGCAGCCCAACAGCGAACACTGAAGCTTTCTTT,NA,NA,TRBV7-3,TRBJ1-1
CAATPGVTGSPLHF,TGTGCCGCAACGCCGGGGGTAACGGGTTCACCCCTCCACTTT,many,NA,TRBV6-2/TRBV6-3,TRBJ1-6
CASSSVSGRYNEQFF,TGTGCCAGCAGTTCCGTATCCGGGCGTTACAATGAGCAGTTCTTC,NA,NA,TRBV25-1,TRBJ2-1
CASKQPGLGLVGNQPQHF,TGTGCCAGCAAACAACCGGGACTAGGATTAGTGGGCAATCAGCCCCAGCATTTT,NA,NA,TRBV5-5,TRBJ1-5
CSVDGRKGGYTF,TGCAGCGTTGATGGCAGGAAGGGGGGCTACACCTTC,many,NA,TRBV29-1,TRBJ1-2
CSFQGGYGYTF,TGCAGCTTTCAAGGGGGTTATGGCTACACCTTC,many,NA,TRBV29-1,TRBJ1-2
CASSSGRNQETQYF,TGTGCCAGCAGCTCGGGACGGAACCAAGAGACCCAGTACTTC,NA,NA,TRBV7-3,TRBJ2-5
CSVQPGLAGGTDTQYF,TGCAGTGTACAGCCGGGCCTAGCGGGGGGCACAGATACGCAGTATTTT,many,TRBD2,TRBV20-1,TRBJ2-3
CSVGGQGLTKNIQYF,TGCAGCGTTGGTGGACAGGGATTAACCAAAAACATTCAGTACTTC,many,TRBD1,TRBV29-1,TRBJ2-4
CASSINTGRKNYGYTF,TGTGCCAGTAGTATTAATACAGGTCGGAAGAACTATGGCTACACCTTC,many,NA,TRBV19,TRBJ1-2
CASSTWGQGIGSGANVLTF,TGTGCCAGCAGTACCTGGGGACAGGGAATCGGTTCTGGGGCCAACGTCCTGACTTTC,many,TRBD1,TRBV6-4,TRBJ2-6
CSAGDLAGVANQPQHF,TGCAGTGCTGGAGATCTGGCAGGGGTGGCAAATCAGCCCCAGCATTTT,NA,NA,TRBV20-1,TRBJ1-5
CAEAPSGITDTQYF,TGTGCCGAGGCCCCTAGCGGCATCACAGATACGCAGTATTTT,NA,TRBD2,TRBV30,TRBJ2-3
CASSLYLSYEQYF,TGTGCCAGCAGCTTGTACCTTTCCTACGAGCAGTACTTC,few,NA,TRBV5-4,TRBJ2-7
CASSLGTSGQETQYF,TGCGCCAGCAGCCTAGGTACTAGCGGACAAGAGACCCAGTACTTC,many,TRBD2,TRBV5-1,TRBJ2-5
CASSIAGGVAGANVLTF,TGTGCCAGTAGTATCGCAGGGGGCGTTGCTGGGGCCAACGTCCTGACTTTC,many,TRBD1,TRBV19,TRBJ2-6
CASSRGPSYEQYF,TGTGCTAGCAGCAGGGGGCCCTCCTACGAGCAGTACTTC,many,TRBD1,TRBV7-7,TRBJ2-7
CASRGNAHYEQYF,TGTGCCAGCAGGGGGAATGCCCACTACGAGCAGTACTTC,NA,NA,TRBV2,TRBJ2-7
CSAPEQGAGRPNYGYTF,TGCAGTGCCCCCGAACAGGGGGCAGGGAGACCCAACTATGGCTACACCTTC,NA,TRBD1,TRBV20-1,TRBJ1-2
CSARGGGLGTDTQYF,TGCAGTGCTAGAGGTGGGGGGCTAGGCACAGATACGCAGTATTTT,many,NA,TRBV20-1,TRBJ2-3
CATGQGMGTDTQYF,TGTGCCACTGGACAGGGGATGGGCACAGATACGCAGTATTTT,NA,TRBD1,TRBV10-3,TRBJ2-3
CSARAGRTNSPLHF,TGCAGTGCTAGGGCGGGACGGACTAATTCACCCCTCCACTTT,many,NA,TRBV20-1,TRBJ1-6
CASSFPGNTIYF,TGTGCCAGCAGCTTCCCAGGGAACACCATATATTTT,many,NA,TRBV11-2,TRBJ1-3
CSAESGTGGYSNQPQHF,TGCAGTGCTGAGTCCGGGACAGGGGGGTATAGCAATCAGCCCCAGCATTTT,NA,TRBD1,TRBV20-1,TRBJ1-5
CASSIHGTLKKLFF,TGTGCCAGTAGTATTCACGGGACACTTAAAAAACTGTTTTTT,many,NA,TRBV19,TRBJ1-4
CSARRSYSNQPQHF,TGCAGTGCAAGACGGAGTTATAGCAATCAGCCCCAGCATTTT,many,NA,TRBV20-1,TRBJ1-5
CASNSGGGQETRYF,TGTGCCAGTAATTCGGGCGGGGGACAAGAGACCCGGTACTTC,many,NA,TRBV19,TRBJ2-5
CASSLRQGVKEQYF,TGTGCCAGCAGCTTGAGACAGGGGGTAAAAGAGCAGTACTTC,many,TRBD1,TRBV13,TRBJ2-7
CASSPAGLAGSNEQFF,TGTGCCAGCAGCCCGGCCGGACTAGCGGGATCCAATGAGCAGTTCTTC,few,TRBD2,TRBV6-5,TRBJ2-1
CASSQGRGHLGELFF,TGTGCCAGCAGCCAAGGCAGGGGGCATTTAGGGGAGCTGTTTTTT,NA,TRBD1,TRBV3-1,TRBJ2-2
CASSLRLVAYEQYF,TGTGCCAGCAGTCTCCGACTCGTCGCCTACGAGCAGTACTTC,many,NA,TRBV12-3/TRBV12-4,TRBJ2-7
CASSRGGRGNYGYTF,TGTGCCAGCAGTCGAGGTGGCAGGGGTAACTATGGCTACACCTTC,many,NA,TRBV11-2,TRBJ1-2
CASRAGQLNTEAFF,TGCGCCAGCAGAGCGGGACAGTTGAACACTGAAGCTTTCTTT,NA,TRBD1,TRBV5-1,TRBJ1-1
CASSLQSFSSEKLFF,TGTGCCAGCAGTTTGCAGTCCTTCTCTAGTGAAAAACTGTTTTTT,many,NA,TRBV12-3/TRBV12-4,TRBJ1-4
CSVEGRDGLSYEQYF,TGCAGCGTTGAAGGGCGGGACGGCCTCTCCTACGAGCAGTACTTC,many,NA,TRBV29-1,TRBJ2-7
CASSFLGGLGTEAFF,TGTGCCAGCAGTTTCCTCGGGGGCCTGGGCACTGAAGCTTTCTTT,NA,NA,TRBV12-3/TRBV12-4,TRBJ1-1
CATSRTGQHQPQHF,TGTGCCACCAGCAGGACAGGGCAGCATCAGCCCCAGCATTTT,many,TRBD1,TRBV15,TRBJ1-5
CASSIPLAGHALSDTEAFF,TGTGCCAGTAGTATCCCCCTGGCAGGGCACGCTCTCTCTGACACTGAAGCTTTCTTT,NA,NA,TRBV19,TRBJ1-1
CASSWQITGNTIYF,TGTGCCAGCAGCTGGCAAATAACTGGAAACACCATATATTTT,many,NA,TRBV7-2,TRBJ1-3
CASSLVGTGGLGNPIYF,TGTGCCAGCAGCTTAGTGGGGACAGGGGGCCTTGGAAACCCCATATATTTT,many,TRBD1,TRBV7-8,TRBJ1-3
CASSRTGGAYGANVLTF,TGCGCCAGCAGCAGAACAGGGGGCGCTTACGGGGCCAACGTCCTGACTTTC,NA,TRBD1,TRBV5-1,TRBJ2-6